Below, 22 T cell receptor beta chains from the same sample are listed, as sequenced in a study of cytotoxic CD8 clonotypes in ibrutinib-treated CLL. Using immunoSEQ multiplex PCR, the repertoire was profiled, and TCRdb retains in-frame clones only, with some absent. The table shows around 77,000 clones, with 70% to 90% occurring only once. The sample was PBMCs, taken at disease progression, from a patient treated with ibrutinib. The receptors here all came from a human donor with chronic lymphocytic leukemia.

This clone came up a few times. The chain uses TRBV18 and TRBJ2-7; D possibly corresponds to TRBD1 (6 bases). The CDR3 extends over 15 amino acids. Deletions cut 3 bases from V and 2 bases from J, with 14 bases between. Germline V gene sequence: CDR1 KGHSH, CDR2 LQKENI. In DNA, the CDR3 is TGTGCCAGCTCACCTATTACAGGGTCAACCTACGAGCAGTACTTC. It yields the protein CASSPITGSTYEQYF.

This clone was found a few times. The chain recombines TRBV4-1 with TRBJ2-7, with 8 positions matching TRBD1. Germline V CDR1 and CDR2: MGHRA, YSYEKL. The CDR3 length is 15 residues. Trimming at V came to 1 base and at J to 4 bases, leaving 6 bases not matched to a gene. CDR3 in DNA: TGCGCCAGCAGCCAAGGGGGGACAGGCGGTTACGAGCAGTACTTC. Encoded protein: CASSQGGTGGYEQYF.

The chain links TRBV13 to TRBJ2-5; D tentatively reads TRBD1 or TRBD2 (5 bases each). Germline values: CDR1 PRHDT, CDR2 FYEKMQ (reference sequence). V lost 1 base to trimming and J lost 1 base, with 13 bases between them. This CDR3 spans 16 amino acids. CDR3 DNA: TGTGCCAGCAGCTTAGTAGTGGGGGACGGCCAAGAGACCCAGTACTTC. It translates to CASSLVVGDGQETQYF.

The V and J genes are TRBV6-1 and TRBJ2-5, with a weak D call TRBD2 (5 bases). The germline gives CDR1 MNHNS, CDR2 SASEGT. V gave up 9 bases and J gave up 4 bases, with 12 bases separating them. CDR3 size: 12 residues. The CDR3, as DNA: TGTGCCAGTGGGAGAGGGCGAGAGACCCAGTACTTC. As protein: CASGRGRETQYF.

This clone has just a few counts. CDR3: CASSRTGQGDTEAFF. In DNA form, the CDR3 reads TGTGCCAGCAGCCGGACCGGACAGGGTGACACTGAAGCTTTCTTT. The gene calls are TRBV7-9 and TRBJ1-1; TRBD1 agrees at 8 bases. V was pared by 5 bases and J by 3 bases, with 8 bases of the junction left unmatched. CDR3 size: 15 residues. The germline CDR1 and CDR2 sequences are SEHNR and FQNEAQ (reference sequence).

V is TRBV6-7 and J is TRBJ1-6; D remains ambiguous. TRBV6-7 is treated as an ORF (open reading frame) with a function not yet certain. V was trimmed by 6 bases and J by 5 bases, leaving 5 bases between them. This CDR3 is 12 amino acids long. DNA for the CDR3: TGTGCCAGCAGAGCTCATAATTCACCCCTCCACTTT. Protein: CASRAHNSPLHF.

The chain is built from TRBV27 and TRBJ1-5; perhaps TRBD1 as D (5 bases). Per the germline V gene, CDR1 is MNHEY and CDR2 is SMNVEV (reference sequence). This CDR3 comprises 17 residues. Trimming left V 0 bases short and J 0 bases short, with 12 bases between. CDR3 nucleotide sequence: TGTGCCAGCAGTTTATCGGGGCAGGGATTTAGCAATCAGCCCCAGCATTTT. As protein: CASSLSGQGFSNQPQHF.

The V call is TRBV30, the J call TRBJ1-5, with TRBD1 as a possible D gene (6 bases). The germline V gene encodes CDR1 GTSNPN and CDR2 SVGIG (reference sequence). V lost 0 bases and J lost 1, with 7 bases in between. The CDR3 runs to 14 residues. The CDR3 nucleotides read TGTGCCTGGAGTGTAGGGGGGAGCAATCAGCCCCAGCATTTT. Protein: CAWSVGGSNQPQHF.

The V gene is TRBV7-8, the J gene TRBJ2-1; D is uncertain. This CDR3 has 11 amino acids. V was trimmed by 2 bases and J by 8 bases, leaving 4 bases between them. Germline assignment: CDR1 SGHVS and CDR2 FQNEAQ. The DNA of the CDR3 is TGTGCCAGCAGCTTAACCTATGAGCAGTTCTTC. This codes for CASSLTYEQFF.

This clone was seen just once. V and J are TRBV20-1 and TRBJ1-1; maybe TRBD1 (5 bases). V gave up 6 bases and J gave up 7 bases, with 12 bases separating them. The CDR3 covers 11 residues. Germline V gives CDR1 DFQATT, CDR2 SNEGSKA (reference sequence). This chain's CDR3 is CSAQGQDEAFF. In DNA, the CDR3 is TGCAGTGCCCAGGGTCAGGATGAAGCTTTCTTT.

The CDR3 here is CASSRDGTYEQYF. The CDR3 DNA reads as TGTGCCAGCAGCCGAGACGGGACATACGAGCAGTACTTC. V is TRBV7-9 and J is TRBJ2-7; tentatively, D is TRBD1 (6 bases). This CDR3 region has 13 residues. The V and J ends lost 5 bases and 4 bases respectively, with 12 bases between them. Germline CDR1 reads SEHNR; CDR2 reads FQNEAQ (reference sequence).

Regarding this clone: The junction does not match germline at one end; this may be a read error. CDR3 bases: TGTGCCAGTAGTTTATTGGCTAGCCGGCTCAGCACAGATACGCAGTATTTT. Translation gives CASSLLASRLSTDTQYF. This rearrangement joins TRBV28 to TRBJ2-3, with D perhaps matching TRBD2 (5 bases). Germline CDR1 MDHEN, CDR2 SYDVKM. The CDR3 is 17 amino acids. The full variable domain, in which reference TRBV28 and TRBJ2-3 provide the parts outside the CDR3, is DVKVTQSSRYLVKRTGEKVFLECVQDMDHENMFWYRQDPGLGLRLIYFSYDVKMKEKGDIPEGYSVSREKKERFSLILESASTNQTSMYLCASSLLASRLSTDTQYFGPGTRLTVL.

The chain uses TRBV9 and TRBJ1-1, with D perhaps TRBD1 (5 bases). This CDR3 spans 15 amino acids. Deletions cut 1 base from V and 5 bases from J, with 15 bases between. Germline V CDR1 and CDR2: SGDLS, YYNGEE. The CDR3: CASSVFSQAGTEAFF. The CDR3 nucleotides are TGTGCCAGCAGCGTATTTTCCCAGGCAGGGACTGAAGCTTTCTTT.

V and J are TRBV6-5 and TRBJ2-6, with D hard to call. Germline V gene data show CDR1 as MNHEY and CDR2 as SVGAGI. Trimming cost V 5 bases and J 2 bases, with 7 bases left between them. The CDR3 runs 14 residues. CDR3 nucleotides: TGTGCCAGCAGTGATAGGGCTGGGGCCAACGTCCTGACTTTC. Translation gives CASSDRAGANVLTF.

V and J are TRBV2 and TRBJ2-1, with 11 bases that match TRBD2. CDR1 is SNHLY, CDR2 FYNNEI, per germline. Germline trimming cut 6 bases from V and 4 bases from J; bases unmatched to any gene: 2. The CDR3 is made up of 14 amino acids. CDR3 nucleotides: TGTGCCAGCAGAAGGACTAGCGGGTACAATGAGCAGTTCTTC. Translating it yields CASRRTSGYNEQFF.

CDR3 coding DNA: TGTGCCAGCACCTCAACGGGCACTGGAAACACCATATATTTT. Translating it yields CASTSTGTGNTIYF. This chain joins TRBV2 and TRBJ1-3; D gene uncertain. Looked up from germline, CDR1 is SNHLY and CDR2 is FYNNEI. CDR3 length equals 14 residues. V lost 7 bases and J 2 bases, leaving 12 bases between the germline ends.

The chain is built from TRBV5-1 and TRBJ2-3; D is ambiguous. Trimming shortened V by 4 bases and J by 0 bases, and 9 bases separated the two germline ends. The CDR3 totals 14 residues. Germline V CDR1 and CDR2: SGHRS, YFSETQ. The CDR3 region has the DNA TGCGCCAGCAGCGAACAATCTAGCACAGATACGCAGTATTTT. Residues: CASSEQSSTDTQYF.

The rearrangement uses TRBV2 and TRBJ2-3; 7 bases fit TRBD2. V gave up 10 bases and J gave up 6 bases; unmatched junction bases: 10. This CDR3 contains 13 residues. Germline assignment: CDR1 SNHLY and CDR2 FYNNEI. CDR3 in amino acids: CAKTREVGDTQYF. The CDR3 coding sequence is TGTGCCAAGACCCGGGAGGTAGGGGATACGCAGTATTTT.

The gene calls are TRBV27 and TRBJ2-6; unclear D gene. CDR3 size: 16 residues. Germline V gene data show CDR1 as MNHEY and CDR2 as SMNVEV (reference sequence). V lost 2 bases to trimming and J lost 0 bases, with 8 bases between them. The CDR3 sequence is CASSLRRLSGANVLTF. CDR3 nucleotides: TGTGCCAGCAGTTTACGACGGCTCTCTGGGGCCAACGTCCTGACTTTC.

This chain uses TRBV27 with TRBJ2-7; maybe TRBD2 (6 bases). Germline V gene sequence: CDR1 MNHEY, CDR2 SMNVEV (reference sequence). V lost 7 bases and J 7 bases, leaving 23 bases between the germline ends. This CDR3 spans 15 amino acids. CDR3 amino acids: CASNPWGGKAWEQYF. CDR3 coding DNA: TGTGCCAGCAACCCGTGGGGCGGGAAGGCCTGGGAGCAGTACTTC.

The sample holds one count of this clone. The CDR3 here is CASSGLAGAVETQYF. The CDR3 DNA reads as TGTGCCAGCAGTGGATTAGCGGGAGCAGTGGAGACCCAGTACTTC. The chain employs TRBV2 and TRBJ2-5; TRBD2 aligns across 9 bases. The CDR3 has 15 amino acids. The V and J ends lost 4 bases and 5 bases, in that order; junction bases with no gene match: 8. Germline CDR1 and CDR2: SNHLY and FYNNEI.

The chain joins TRBV25-1 to TRBJ2-3; D might be TRBD2 (6 bases). Germline CDR1 and CDR2: MGHDK and SYGVNS. The CDR3 length is 17 residues. Trimming cost V 1 base and J 2 bases, with 16 bases left between them. For the CDR3, the DNA is TGTGCCAGCAGTGAATGGGGGTGGCGGGAAATCACAGATACGCAGTATTTT. Its translation is CASSEWGWREITDTQYF.